These 26 T cell receptor beta chains came from one sample sequenced in a study of shared clonotypes between healthy human individuals. Libraries were prepared by immunoSEQ multiplex PCR; TCRdb keeps only in-frame clonotypes and omits some of them. Of about 670,000 clones listed, about three quarters were seen once; the top ten hold 1.8%. The sample consisted of memory CD4+ T cells sorted from blood. Subset here: CD45RA-negative fraction. The receptor source for this set is a woman in her 30s in good health.

The genes are TRBV7-8 and TRBJ1-2; D is unresolved. V lost 1 base, J lost 6 bases, and 9 bases lay in between. The CDR3 totals 13 residues. Germline V gene data show CDR1 as SGHVS and CDR2 as FQNEAQ. The CDR3 here is CASSLGRNHGYTF. DNA for the CDR3: TGTGCCAGCAGCTTAGGGCGGAACCATGGCTACACCTTC.

This clone was counted between two and nine times. The rearrangement joins TRBV7-2 to TRBJ2-7; TRBD1 might be the D (6 bases). The CDR3 is 14 residues long. Germline V gene lookup returns CDR1 SGHTA and CDR2 FQGNSA. V lost 6 bases to trimming and J lost 3 bases, with 15 bases between them. The DNA of the CDR3 is TGTGCCAGCAGAACCCCTACAGGGAGCTACGAGCAGTACTTC. Translated, it gives CASRTPTGSYEQYF.

The chain links TRBV5-8 to TRBJ1-2; possible D gene TRBD1, 5 bases. The V gene lost 6 bases and the J gene lost 6 bases, with 18 bases spanning the gap. Germline values: CDR1 SGHTS, CDR2 YDEGEE. The CDR3 is 14 amino acids. The CDR3 DNA reads as TGTGCCAGCACCTTTATGTGGGGGGAGAATGGCTACACCTTC. Protein product: CASTFMWGENGYTF. Based on the CDR3 plus reference TRBV5-8 and TRBJ1-2, the full variable domain is EAGVTQSPTHLIKTRGQQATLRCSPISGHTSVYWYQQALGLGLQFLLWYDEGEERNRGNFPPRFSGRQFPNYSSELNVNALELEDSALYLCASTFMWGENGYTFGSGTRLTVV.

This rearrangement joins TRBV28 to TRBJ1-4, with TRBD1 identical over 7 bases. The V segment lost 4 bases and the J segment 8 bases; nucleotides outside the gene matches: 13. Germline CDR1 and CDR2: MDHEN and SYDVKM. The CDR3 loop spans 16 amino acids. CDR3 nucleotide sequence: TGTGCCAGCAGTTGGGGGGGACAGTCAGAAGGGGAAAAACTGTTTTTT. It is translated as CASSWGGQSEGEKLFF.

The J gene is TRBJ2-1, the V gene TRBV27; possibly TRBD1 or TRBD2 for D (5 bases each). The CDR3 length is 14 residues. The V and J ends lost 5 bases and 4 bases respectively, with 12 bases between them. Germline V gene lookup returns CDR1 MNHEY and CDR2 SMNVEV (reference sequence). CDR3: CASSNRDAYNEQFF. In DNA form, the CDR3 reads TGTGCCAGCAGTAACCGGGACGCATACAATGAGCAGTTCTTC.

The chain joins TRBV6-5 to TRBJ2-3, with 7 bases fitting TRBD1. J lost 3 bases, V lost 6 bases, and 6 bases had no gene match. The CDR3 runs 14 residues. CDR1 is MNHEY and CDR2 is SVGAGI in the germline V gene. CDR3 protein: CASRLGQATDTQYF. The CDR3 DNA follows: TGTGCCAGCAGACTAGGACAGGCAACAGATACGCAGTATTTT.

The chain combines TRBV11-2 with TRBJ2-2; a possible D gene is TRBD2 (6 bases). This CDR3 comprises 16 residues. The germline V and J ends were trimmed by 6 bases and 0 bases, with 14 bases remaining between them. Germline V lookup: CDR1 SGHAT, CDR2 FQNNGV. CDR3 coding DNA: TGTGCCAGCAGTGTTTGGGCTAGCGCGAACACCGGGGAGCTGTTTTTT. Translating gives CASSVWASANTGELFF.

This chain uses TRBV2 with TRBJ2-3; 10 positions agree with TRBD2. V lost 5 bases to trimming and J lost 3 bases; unmatched junction nucleotides: 5. This CDR3 comprises 15 residues. CDR1 and CDR2 from the germline V gene are SNHLY and FYNNEI. CDR3 in DNA: TGTGCCAGCAGTAAACTAGCGGGAATTACAGATACGCAGTATTTT. This sequence encodes CASSKLAGITDTQYF.

The genes are TRBV7-2 and TRBJ1-5; perhaps TRBD1 as D (6 bases). The V end was cut by 5 bases, the J end by 6 bases, with 20 bases between. Germline V gene data show CDR1 as SGHTA and CDR2 as FQGNSA. The length of the CDR3 is 16 residues. In DNA form, the CDR3 reads TGTGCCAGCAGCCCTAAGGGGGTATTAGACAGTCAGCCCCAGCATTTT. Protein sequence: CASSPKGVLDSQPQHF.

J is TRBJ2-7 and V is TRBV28; TRBD1 is a possible D gene (6 bases). Germline loops: CDR1 MDHEN, CDR2 SYDVKM. The CDR3 spans 13 residues. Trimming cost V 6 bases and J 2 bases, with 11 bases left between them. The CDR3 loop is CASRGDNPYEQYF. In nucleotides, the CDR3 is TGTGCCAGCAGAGGGGACAACCCCTACGAGCAGTACTTC.

The V gene is TRBV5-1, the J gene TRBJ2-3; D tentatively reads TRBD1 or TRBD2 (5 bases each). Between the trimmed V and J ends, which lost 2 bases and 1 base, there was a span of 11 bases. The germline V gene encodes CDR1 SGHRS and CDR2 YFSETQ. CDR3 length: 15 residues. The CDR3 spells CASSLGEWGTDTQYF. The CDR3 DNA sequence: TGCGCCAGCAGCTTAGGGGAGTGGGGCACAGATACGCAGTATTTT.

This clone was picked up a small number of times. The CDR3 protein is CAWSRQGHTEAFF. CDR3 nucleotide sequence: TGTGCCTGGAGTCGGCAGGGTCACACTGAAGCTTTCTTT. The chain is built from TRBV30 and TRBJ1-1; D might be TRBD1 (5 bases). CDR3 size: 13 residues. Trimming removed 2 bases from V and 3 bases from J, with 10 bases in between. The germline gives CDR1 GTSNPN, CDR2 SVGIG (reference sequence). Full variable domain (outside the CDR3, taken from reference TRBV30 and TRBJ1-1): SQTIHQWPATLVQPVGSPLSLECTVEGTSNPNLYWYRQAAGRGLQLLFYSVGIGQISSEVPQNLSASRPQDRQFILSSKKLLLSDSGFYLCAWSRQGHTEAFFGQGTRLTVV.

The table lists this clone with many counts. This sequence joins TRBV7-9 and TRBJ1-1, with D unresolved. The CDR3 consists of 13 residues. The V end was cut by 1 base, the J end by 10 bases, with 13 bases between. Germline CDR1 and CDR2: SEHNR and FQNEAQ (reference sequence). DNA of the CDR3: TGTGCCAGCAGCTTAGGGACTCCCAGCCCAGCTTTCTTT. Encoded protein: CASSLGTPSPAFF. Variable domain in full (rest from reference TRBV7-9 and TRBJ1-1): DTGVSQNPRHKITKRGQNVTFRCDPISEHNRLYWYRQTLGQGPEFLTYFQNEAQLEKSRLLSDRFSAERPKGSFSTLEIQRTEQGDSAMYLCASSLGTPSPAFFGQGTRLTVV.

The rearrangement joins TRBV7-9 to TRBJ2-7, with D possibly called TRBD1 or TRBD2 (5 bases each). CDR1 is SEHNR and CDR2 is FQNEAQ in the germline V gene (reference sequence). The CDR3 spans 14 residues. The V and J ends lost 6 bases and 2 bases respectively, with 14 bases between them. The CDR3 reads CASSDTGRTYEQYF. CDR3 nucleotide sequence: TGTGCCAGCAGTGACACGGGACGGACCTACGAGCAGTACTTC.

This clone is a singleton in its sample. Different DNA sequences within this sample yield the same CDR3. V usage is TRBV5-1 and J usage is TRBJ1-5; D is possibly TRBD1 (6 bases). The length of the CDR3 is 15 residues. The germline V gene has CDR1 SGHRS and CDR2 YFSETQ. With 0 bases removed from V and 4 bases from J, the gap between germline ends came to 11 bases. CDR3 DNA sequence: TGCGCCAGCAGCTTGGAGGGGGGCGGAAATCAGCCCCAGCATTTT. Protein sequence: CASSLEGGGNQPQHF. The full variable domain, completed using reference TRBV5-1 and TRBJ1-5, is KAGVTQTPRYLIKTRGQQVTLSCSPISGHRSVSWYQQTPGQGLQFLFEYFSETQRNKGNFPGRFSGRQFSNSRSEMNVSTLELGDSALYLCASSLEGGGNQPQHFGDGTRLSIL.

This clone came up a few times. The rearrangement links TRBV2 to TRBJ2-1, with D possibly being TRBD1 (5 bases). The germline gives CDR1 SNHLY, CDR2 FYNNEI. Trimming shortened V by 8 bases and J by 4 bases, and 12 bases separated the two germline ends. The CDR3 covers 13 residues. CDR3 sequence (DNA): TGTGCCAGCGGACAAACCATTTACAATGAGCAGTTCTTC. Protein product: CASGQTIYNEQFF.

The genes are TRBV28 and TRBJ1-2; D may be TRBD1 (6 bases). CDR3 size: 16 residues. Germline V lookup: CDR1 MDHEN, CDR2 SYDVKM. V was cut by 3 bases and J by 4 bases, with 18 bases left in between. CDR3 amino acids: CASSFLHGQSAYGYTF. The CDR3, as DNA: TGTGCCAGCAGTTTCCTCCACGGACAGAGCGCCTATGGCTACACCTTC.

V is TRBV28 and J is TRBJ1-1; 7 positions match TRBD1. The ends lost 7 bases at V and 5 bases at J; junction bases unmatched: 16. Germline V lookup: CDR1 MDHEN, CDR2 SYDVKM. This CDR3 has 16 amino acids. The DNA for the CDR3 is TGTGCCAGCAACTTCCCGAGAGGAGGGGGCGCGACTGAAGCTTTCTTT. It codes for CASNFPRGGGATEAFF.

This clone was seen once. The J gene is TRBJ2-1, the V gene TRBV7-9; 8 nucleotides line up with TRBD2. Germline CDR1 SEHNR, CDR2 FQNEAQ (reference sequence). The CDR3 runs 15 residues. V was clipped by 5 bases and J by 2 bases; unmatched bases: 5. CDR3 DNA: TGTGCCAGCAGCCCAACAGCGGGGGCCTACAATGAGCAGTTCTTC. This translates into CASSPTAGAYNEQFF.

V is TRBV2 and J is TRBJ1-5; D is possibly TRBD1 (5 bases). Trimming removed 2 bases at V and 5 bases at J, with 13 bases between. Per the germline V gene, CDR1 is SNHLY and CDR2 is FYNNEI. This CDR3 is built from 15 residues. In nucleotides, the CDR3 is TGTGCCAGCAGTGAAATCGGGACGTCGGATCAGCCCCAGCATTTT. The encoded protein is CASSEIGTSDQPQHF.

The chain is built from TRBV27 and TRBJ1-5, with 8 bases fitting TRBD1. The CDR3 loop spans 15 amino acids. The ends lost 0 bases at V and 4 bases at J; junction bases unmatched: 2. Germline-derived CDR1 and CDR2 are MNHEY and SMNVEV (reference sequence). The CDR3 DNA reads as TGTGCCAGCAGTTTATCGACAGGGGCTAATCAGCCCCAGCATTTT. This sequence encodes CASSLSTGANQPQHF.

A note on this clone: This sample also contains other DNA sequences that code for the same CDR3. The chain employs TRBV27 and TRBJ1-4, with a weak D call TRBD1 (6 bases). Trimming removed 4 bases from V and 4 bases from J, with 10 bases in between. The V gene's germline CDR1 is MNHEY and CDR2 SMNVEV (reference sequence). This CDR3 has 14 amino acids. The DNA of the CDR3 is TGTGCCAGCAGTTCCGGACAGTTTAATGAAAAACTGTTTTTT. Translating gives CASSSGQFNEKLFF. Together with reference TRBV27 and TRBJ1-4, the CDR3 gives the full variable domain: EAQVTQNPRYLITVTGKKLTVTCSQNMNHEYMSWYRQDPGLGLRQIYYSMNVEVTDKGDVPEGYKVSRKEKRNFPLILESPSPNQTSLYFCASSSGQFNEKLFFGSGTQLSVL.

This chain links TRBV5-1 with TRBJ1-3; D gene ambiguous. Looked up from germline, CDR1 is SGHRS and CDR2 is YFSETQ. V shed 2 bases and J shed 8 bases, with 5 bases lying between them. The CDR3 totals 11 residues. CDR3 sequence: CASSFADTIYF. CDR3 sequence (DNA): TGCGCCAGCAGCTTCGCGGACACCATATATTTT.

The CDR3 region is CASSPPSLMDTEAFF. CDR3 DNA: TGTGCCAGCAGCCCACCGTCGCTTATGGACACTGAAGCTTTCTTT. The chain has TRBV7-2 and TRBJ1-1, with D hard to call. The V end was cut by 5 bases, the J end by 3 bases, with 16 bases between. CDR3 length: 15 amino acids. Germline CDR1 reads SGHTA; CDR2 reads FQGNSA.

This chain uses TRBV7-2 with TRBJ2-4; 7 bases map to TRBD1. V lost 4 bases to trimming and J lost 5 bases; unmatched junction nucleotides: 5. CDR1 and CDR2 (germline): SGHTA, FQGNSA. The CDR3 is 14 residues long. In nucleotides, the CDR3 is TGTGCCAGCAGCTCCCGGACAGGAGAAAACATTCAGTACTTC. Translated: CASSSRTGENIQYF.

The chain recombines TRBV7-3 with TRBJ2-4; D is undetermined. The germline V gene encodes CDR1 SGHTA and CDR2 FQGTGA. The V and J ends lost 10 bases and 0 bases respectively, with 19 bases between them. This CDR3 is built from 16 residues. The CDR3 is CANLNPRSIAKNIQYF. DNA for the CDR3: TGTGCCAACCTAAACCCTAGATCAATAGCCAAAAACATTCAGTACTTC. Full variable domain (remainder filled in from reference TRBV7-3 and TRBJ2-4): GAGVSQTPSNKVTEKGKYVELRCDPISGHTALYWYRQSLGQGPEFLIYFQGTGAADDSGLPNDRFFAVRPEGSVSTLKIQRTERGDSAVYLCANLNPRSIAKNIQYFGAGTRLSVL.